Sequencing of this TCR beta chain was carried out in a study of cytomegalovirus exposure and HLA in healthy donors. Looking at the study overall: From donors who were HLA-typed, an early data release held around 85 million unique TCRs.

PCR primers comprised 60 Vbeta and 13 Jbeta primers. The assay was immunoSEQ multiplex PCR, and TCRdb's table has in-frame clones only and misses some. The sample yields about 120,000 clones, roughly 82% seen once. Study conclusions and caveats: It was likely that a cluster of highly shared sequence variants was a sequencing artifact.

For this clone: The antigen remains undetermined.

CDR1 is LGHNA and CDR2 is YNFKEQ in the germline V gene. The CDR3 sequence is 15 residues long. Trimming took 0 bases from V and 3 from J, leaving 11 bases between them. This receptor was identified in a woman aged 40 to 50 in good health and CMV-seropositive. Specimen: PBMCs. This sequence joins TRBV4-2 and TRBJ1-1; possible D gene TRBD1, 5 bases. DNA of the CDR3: TGTGCCAGCAGCCAAGATCGGGGGGGTGACACTGAAGCTTTCTTT. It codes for CASSQDRGGDTEAFF.